This TCR beta chain was recorded in a study of T cells in narcolepsy. As for the study in general: Healthy controls were enrolled alongside patients with narcolepsy type 1 or type 2.

Notes on the study in general: Comparing one patient's CSF and blood CD4+ clonotypes highlighted HCRT- and TRIB2-specific autoreactive clonotypes. Autoreactive clone sequences were missing from some blood memory CD4+ repertoires.

Assay: immunoSEQ multiplex PCR; the TCRdb copy retains only in-frame clones and omits some. The sample lists some 32,000 clones; under 85% were seen once. CDR1 SGHRS and CDR2 YFSETQ come from the germline V gene. The CDR3 has 15 residues. The germline V and J ends were trimmed by 4 bases and 6 bases, with 16 bases remaining between them. In the case of this clone: The antigen is unknown.

This chain joins TRBV5-1 and TRBJ1-4; D gene uncertain. The sequence was collected from a human donor in good health. Sequencing input: memory (CD45RA-) CD4+ T cells from blood. CDR3 protein: CASSPMDASHEKLFF. In DNA form, the CDR3 reads TGCGCCAGCAGCCCGATGGACGCATCACATGAAAAACTGTTTTTT.